Presented here are 4 T cell receptor beta chains from one specimen sequenced in a study of CD8+ T cells in alopecia areata. Cells pooled from cutaneous lymph nodes were sorted on CD4, CD8alpha, NKG2D, NKG2ACE and other markers. The authors extracted RNA and reverse transcribed it into cDNA as the sequencing template. TCRdb's table, derived via immunoSEQ multiplex PCR, lists solely in-frame clones and lacks some. The sample yields 250,000 or so clones, without any singletons. Sequenced: CD4+ T cells sorted from a lymph node. Receptor source: a C3H/HeJ mouse with alopecia areata. This strain has MHC haplotype H2-k.

As for this clone: Gene names follow the mouse nomenclature. The sequence runs out 4 residues before the end of the CDR3; the remainder is reconstructed from the germline J gene. J is TRBJ2-3 and V is TRBV19; a possible D gene is TRBD1 (5 bases). The germline V and J ends were trimmed by 4 bases and 0 bases, with 9 bases remaining between them. Germline values: CDR1 FNHDT, CDR2 SITEND (reference sequence). The CDR3 is 14 residues long. The CDR3 DNA, read in part, is TGTGCCAGCAGTCGACAGCCTAGTGCAGAA. It yields the protein CASSRQPSAE. The whole CDR3 protein is CASSRQPSAETLYF.

Notes on this clone: Mouse germline and gene names are used. The read terminates 4 residues ahead of where the CDR3 ends, so the germline J gene completes it. The rearrangement links TRBV19 to TRBJ2-7; tentative D call: TRBD2 (7 bases). The CDR3 contains 14 residues. Deletions cut 1 base from V and 3 bases from J, with 11 bases between. Germline V CDR1 and CDR2: FNHDT, SITEND (reference sequence). The CDR3 spells CASSIRGANYEQYF. CDR3 DNA, as far as it was read: TGTGCCAGCAGTATACGGGGGGCGAACTAT.

There are many counts of this clone. Mouse gene names and germline throughout. The sequence runs out 4 residues before the end of the CDR3; the remainder is reconstructed from the germline J gene. The same CDR3 also results from other DNA sequences found in this sample. The genes are TRBV3 and TRBJ2-5, with TRBD2 identical over 11 bases. Germline V lookup: CDR1 SNHLY, CDR2 FYNGKV (reference sequence). The length of the CDR3 is 15 residues. CDR3: CASSLGTGGKDTQYF. CDR3 bases read: TGTGCCAGCAGCTTAGGGACTGGGGGGAAAGAC. Based on the CDR3 plus reference TRBV3 and TRBJ2-5, the full variable domain is GPKVLQIPSHQIIDMGQMVTLNCDPVSNHLYFYWYKQILGQQMEFLVNFYNGKVMEKSKLFKDQFSVERPDGSYFTLKIQPTALEDSAVYFCASSLGTGGKDTQYFGPGTRLLVL.

On this clone itself: Gene names denote mouse genes. The CDR3 extends 3 residues past the end of the read, so its final part is completed from the germline J gene. The chain is built from TRBV13-2 and TRBJ1-6; 10 bases line up with TRBD1. Being an ORF, TRBJ1-6 has a function that is uncertain. V was clipped by 5 bases and J by 9 bases; unmatched bases: 8. Germline CDR1 NNHNN, CDR2 SYGAGS (reference sequence). CDR3 size: 15 residues. The CDR3 loop is CASGLIRDRGSPLYF. CDR3 DNA, as far as it was read: TGTGCCAGCGGACTCATCCGGGACAGGGGTTCGCCC.